This T cell receptor beta chain was documented in a study of cytomegalovirus exposure and HLA in healthy donors. The repertoire was sequenced with immunoSEQ multiplex PCR; TCRdb's copy has only in-frame clones and lacks some. The sample records some 260,000 clones, roughly 84% being singletons. Germline-derived CDR1 and CDR2 are MDHEN and SYDVKM. This CDR3 is built from 15 residues. Trimming shortened V by 5 bases and J by 6 bases, and 20 bases separated the two germline ends. This clone was counted between two and nine times. The receptor was derived from a man aged 18-30 years in good health and CMV-seropositive. This sequence joins TRBV28 and TRBJ2-7; D tentatively reads TRBD1 or TRBD2 (5 bases each). Sequenced sample: PBMCs. CDR3 sequence (DNA): TGTGCCAGCAGTGGGACCGGGACCCGACTGGGCGAGCAGTACTTC. Translated, it gives CASSGTGTRLGEQYF.